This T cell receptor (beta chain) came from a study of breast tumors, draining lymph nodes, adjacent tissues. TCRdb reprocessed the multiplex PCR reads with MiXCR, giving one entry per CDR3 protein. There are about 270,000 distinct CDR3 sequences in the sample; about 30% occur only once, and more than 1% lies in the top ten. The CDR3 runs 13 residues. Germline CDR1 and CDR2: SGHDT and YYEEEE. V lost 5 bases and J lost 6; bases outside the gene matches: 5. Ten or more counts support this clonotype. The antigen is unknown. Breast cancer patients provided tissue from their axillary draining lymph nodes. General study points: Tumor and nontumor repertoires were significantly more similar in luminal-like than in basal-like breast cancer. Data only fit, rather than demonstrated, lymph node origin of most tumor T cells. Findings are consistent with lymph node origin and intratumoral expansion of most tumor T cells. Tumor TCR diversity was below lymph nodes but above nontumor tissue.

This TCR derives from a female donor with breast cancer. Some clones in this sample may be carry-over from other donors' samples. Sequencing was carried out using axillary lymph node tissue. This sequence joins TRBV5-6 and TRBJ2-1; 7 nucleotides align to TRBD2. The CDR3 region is CASRTSSGNEQFF. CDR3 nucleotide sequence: TGTGCCAGCAGGACTAGCTCGGGCAATGAGCAGTTCTTC. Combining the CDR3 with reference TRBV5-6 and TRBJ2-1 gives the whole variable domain DAGVTQSPTHLIKTRGQQVTLRCSPKSGHDTVSWYQQALGQGPQFIFQYYEEEERQRGNFPDRFSGHQFPNYSSELNVNALLLGDSALYLCASRTSSGNEQFFGPGTRLTVL.